The clone carrying this TCR beta chain was seen at least ten times. Its antigen remains unknown. This entry belongs to a study of Graves' ophthalmopathy and Graves' hyperthyroidism. Study at large: Blood was drawn at initial diagnosis, before any treatment. Study-level points and caveats: Blood also held most thyroid clonotypes expanded above 0.001 frequency.

PBMCs stemmed from around 9 ml of fresh peripheral blood. RNA transcripts yielded amplified TCR beta CDR3 regions. First-round RT-PCR with HTBI primers preceded a second-round multiplex PCR. TCRdb re-analysed the multiplex PCR reads in MiXCR, keeping a single row per CDR3 protein. The repertoire includes some 520,000 distinct CDR3 sequences, approximately 15% of them detected once, and 9.8% sits in the top ten. Specimen: blood. This receptor was identified in a young woman with Graves' ophthalmopathy.

In nucleotides, the CDR3 is TGTGCCAGCAGTCAGGCCCTCGAGCAGTACTTC. Protein: CASSQALEQYF. The chain has TRBV7-6 and TRBJ2-7; D unclear. The CDR3 is 11 amino acids. The germline V gene has CDR1 SGHVS and CDR2 FNYEAQ. Trimming removed 6 bases from V and 6 bases from J, with 9 bases in between.